The clone carrying this T cell receptor (beta chain) was observed at least ten times. Germline V gives CDR1 DFQATT, CDR2 SNEGSKA (reference sequence). V dropped 2 bases and J dropped 0; count of bases not matched to a gene: 5. The CDR3 totals 15 residues. The data were taken from a study of T-cell reconstitution after alpha-beta-depleted transplantation in children. Unique molecular identifiers were built into the TCRbeta library. TCRdb independently ran MiXCR on the PCR reads; one entry per CDR3 protein. The table records 600,000 to 700,000 distinct CDR3 sequences, over 15% of them present only once.

The receptor's source is a human donor who donated a stem cell graft to a child with acute myeloid leukemia. Sample: PBMCs from the stem cell graft donor, taken from the stem cell graft. This rearrangement joins TRBV20-1 to TRBJ1-1; 8 bases fit TRBD1. In DNA, the CDR3 is TGCAGTGCTAGACGACAGGGGCGAATGAACACTGAAGCTTTCTTT. This gives the protein CSARRQGRMNTEAFF.